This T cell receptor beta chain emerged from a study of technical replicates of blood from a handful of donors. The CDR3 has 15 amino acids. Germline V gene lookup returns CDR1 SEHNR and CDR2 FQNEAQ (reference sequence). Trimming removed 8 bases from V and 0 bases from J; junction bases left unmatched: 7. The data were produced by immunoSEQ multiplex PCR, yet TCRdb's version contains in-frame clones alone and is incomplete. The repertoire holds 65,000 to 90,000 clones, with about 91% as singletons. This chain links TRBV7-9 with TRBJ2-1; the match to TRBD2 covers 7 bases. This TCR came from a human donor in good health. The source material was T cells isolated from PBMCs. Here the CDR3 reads CASLPLASSYNEQFF. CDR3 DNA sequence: TGTGCCAGCCTTCCACTAGCGTCCTCCTACAATGAGCAGTTCTTC.